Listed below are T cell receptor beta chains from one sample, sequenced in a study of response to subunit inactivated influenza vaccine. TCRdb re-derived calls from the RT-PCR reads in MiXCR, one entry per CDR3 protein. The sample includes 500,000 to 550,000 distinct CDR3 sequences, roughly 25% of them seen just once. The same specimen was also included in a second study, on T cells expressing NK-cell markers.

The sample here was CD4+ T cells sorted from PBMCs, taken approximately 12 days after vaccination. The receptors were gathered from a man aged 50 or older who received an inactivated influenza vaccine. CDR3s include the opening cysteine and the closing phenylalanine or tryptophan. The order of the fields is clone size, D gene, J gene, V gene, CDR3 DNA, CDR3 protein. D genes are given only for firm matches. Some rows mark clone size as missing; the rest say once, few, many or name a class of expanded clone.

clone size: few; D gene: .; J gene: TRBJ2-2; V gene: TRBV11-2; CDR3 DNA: TGTGCCAGCAGCCCTAGGGTTCTCACAAACACCGGGGAGCTGTTTTTT; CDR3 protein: CASSPRVLTNTGELFF
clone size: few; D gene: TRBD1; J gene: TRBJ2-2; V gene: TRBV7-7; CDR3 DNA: TGTGCCAGCAGCAACGGACAGGGTCGGTACACCGGGGAGCTGTTTTTT; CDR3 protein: CASSNGQGRYTGELFF
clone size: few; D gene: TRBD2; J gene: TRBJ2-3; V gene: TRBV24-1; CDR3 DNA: TGTGCCACCAGTGATTTAGCGGGAGGGCTCGGAGATACGCAGTATTTT; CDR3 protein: CATSDLAGGLGDTQYF
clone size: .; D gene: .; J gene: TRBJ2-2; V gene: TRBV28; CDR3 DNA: TGTGCCAGCAGTATATCAGGGCCCGGGGAGCTGTTTTTT; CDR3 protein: CASSISGPGELFF
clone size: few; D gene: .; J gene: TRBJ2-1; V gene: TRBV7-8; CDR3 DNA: TGTGCCAGCACCCTCCGGCGGGTCGGCTACAATGAGCAGTTCTTC; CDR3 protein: CASTLRRVGYNEQFF
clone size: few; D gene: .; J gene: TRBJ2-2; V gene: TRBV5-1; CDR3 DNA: TGCGCCAGCAGCTTGGACAGCAGGGAGACCGGGGAGCTGTTTTTT; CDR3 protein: CASSLDSRETGELFF
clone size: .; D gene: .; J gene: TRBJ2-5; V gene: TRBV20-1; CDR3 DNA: TGCAGTGCTAGGAGGAGACTAGTAGGAGAGACCCAGTACTTC; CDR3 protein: CSARRRLVGETQYF
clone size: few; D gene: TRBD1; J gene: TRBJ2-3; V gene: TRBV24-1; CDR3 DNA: TGTGCCACCAGTGATCGACAGGGTTCAATCACAGATACGCAGTATTTT; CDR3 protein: CATSDRQGSITDTQYF
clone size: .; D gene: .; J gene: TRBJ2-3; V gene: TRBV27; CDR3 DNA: TGTGCCAGCAGTTTTGGCTGGGGATCGAATACGCAGTATTTT; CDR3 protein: CASSFGWGSNTQYF
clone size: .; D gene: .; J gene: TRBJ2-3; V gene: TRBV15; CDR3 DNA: TGTGCCACCAGCAGGGATTATGTAACCACTCGGGATACGCAGTATTTT; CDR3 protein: CATSRDYVTTRDTQYF
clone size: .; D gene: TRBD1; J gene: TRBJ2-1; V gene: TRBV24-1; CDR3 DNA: TGTGCCACCAAGGGGACAGGTGACTACAATGAGCAGTTCTTC; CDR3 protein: CATKGTGDYNEQFF
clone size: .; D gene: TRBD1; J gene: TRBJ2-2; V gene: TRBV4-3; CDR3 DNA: TGCGCCAGCAGCCAAGCAAAGACAGGGATTGGGGGGGAGCTGTTTTTT; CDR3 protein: CASSQAKTGIGGELFF
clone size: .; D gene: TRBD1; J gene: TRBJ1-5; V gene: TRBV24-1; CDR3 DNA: TGTGCCACCAGTGAGGGCCAGGGACAGGGGTTCTGGAAGCCCCAGCATTTT; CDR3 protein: CATSEGQGQGFWKPQHF
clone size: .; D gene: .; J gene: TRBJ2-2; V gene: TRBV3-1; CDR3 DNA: TGTGCCAGCAGCCAAGATTACGGGGACCGTGGGACCGGGGAGCTGTTTTTT; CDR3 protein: CASSQDYGDRGTGELFF
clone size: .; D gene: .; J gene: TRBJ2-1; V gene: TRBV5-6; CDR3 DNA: TGTGCCAGCCGTCCGCTGGCAGCGTACAATGAGCAGTTCTTC; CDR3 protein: CASRPLAAYNEQFF
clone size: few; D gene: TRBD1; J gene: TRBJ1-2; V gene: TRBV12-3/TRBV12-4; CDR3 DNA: TGTGCCAGCAGCCACTACAGGGGCACGTATGGCTACACCTTC; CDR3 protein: CASSHYRGTYGYTF
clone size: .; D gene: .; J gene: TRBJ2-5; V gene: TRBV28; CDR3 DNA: TGTGCCAGCAGTAAGGGTCGGCAAGAGACCCAGTACTTC; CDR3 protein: CASSKGRQETQYF
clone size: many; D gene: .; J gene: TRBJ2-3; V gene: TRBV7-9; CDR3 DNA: TGTGCCAGCAGCTTAGATCTGGGGGCAGATACGCAGTATTTT; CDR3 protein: CASSLDLGADTQYF
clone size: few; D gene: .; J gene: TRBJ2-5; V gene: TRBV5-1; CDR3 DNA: TGCGCCAGCAGTATTGGGGGGCAAGAGACCCAGTACTTC; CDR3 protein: CASSIGGQETQYF
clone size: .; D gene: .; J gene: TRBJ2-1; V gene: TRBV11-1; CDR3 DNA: TGTGCCAGCAGGGGTGTCCGGGCCTACAATGAGCAGTTCTTC; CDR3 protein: CASRGVRAYNEQFF
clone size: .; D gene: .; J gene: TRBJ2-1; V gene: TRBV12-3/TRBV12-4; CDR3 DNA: TGTGCCAGCAGTTTATTTGTGGCAGGGAGCAATGAGCAGTTCTTC; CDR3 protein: CASSLFVAGSNEQFF
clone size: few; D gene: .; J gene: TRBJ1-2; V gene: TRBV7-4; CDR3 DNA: TGTGCCAGGGAAGGCTACACCTTC; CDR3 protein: CAREGYTF
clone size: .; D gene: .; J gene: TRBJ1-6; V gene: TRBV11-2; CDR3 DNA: TGTGCCAGCAGCCAACAGGGTTATGTGAGGAATTCACCCCTCCACTTT; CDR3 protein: CASSQQGYVRNSPLHF
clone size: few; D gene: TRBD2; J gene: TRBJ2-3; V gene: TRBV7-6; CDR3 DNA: TGTGCCAGCAGCTCCCGGACTAGCGGGAGTGGTGGAGATACGCAGTATTTT; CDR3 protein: CASSSRTSGSGGDTQYF
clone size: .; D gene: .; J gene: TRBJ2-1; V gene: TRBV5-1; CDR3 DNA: TGCGCCAGCAGCTTGGACAGGGTTTCCTACAATGAGCAGTTCTTC; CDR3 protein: CASSLDRVSYNEQFF
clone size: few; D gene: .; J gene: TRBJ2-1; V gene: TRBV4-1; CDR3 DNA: TGCGCCAGCAGCCAAGCCCACCAGGTACATCAGTTCTTC; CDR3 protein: CASSQAHQVHQFF
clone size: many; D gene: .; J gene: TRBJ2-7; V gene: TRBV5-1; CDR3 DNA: TGCGCCAGCAGCTTCGACTATCCCGCGTACGAGCAGTACTTC; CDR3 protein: CASSFDYPAYEQYF
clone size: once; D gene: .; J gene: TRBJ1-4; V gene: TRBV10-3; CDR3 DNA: TGTGCCATCAGTGACTCCGACAGCCCTACTGAAAAACTGTTTTTT; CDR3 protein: CAISDSDSPTEKLFF
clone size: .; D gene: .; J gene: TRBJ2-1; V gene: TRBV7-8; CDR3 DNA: TGTGCCAGCAGCTTAGCGGGGGGGCCTCAGCAGTTCTTC; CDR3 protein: CASSLAGGPQQFF
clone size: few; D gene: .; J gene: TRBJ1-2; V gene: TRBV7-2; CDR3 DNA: TGTGCCAGCAGCTTAGTGGGCAGGAATGATGGCTACACCTTC; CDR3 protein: CASSLVGRNDGYTF
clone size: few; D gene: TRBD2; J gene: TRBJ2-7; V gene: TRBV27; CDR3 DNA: TGTGCCAGCAGGCCGACTAGCGGGCTGTCCTACGAGCAGTACTTC; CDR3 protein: CASRPTSGLSYEQYF
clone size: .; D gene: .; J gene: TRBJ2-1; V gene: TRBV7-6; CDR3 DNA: TGTGCCAGCAGCTTAGAACCGAGCAACAATGAGCAGTTCTTC; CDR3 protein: CASSLEPSNNEQFF
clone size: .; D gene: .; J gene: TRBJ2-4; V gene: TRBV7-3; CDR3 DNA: TGTGCCAGCAGCTTAACTGGGGGCTCCGGCATTCAGTACTTC; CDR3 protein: CASSLTGGSGIQYF
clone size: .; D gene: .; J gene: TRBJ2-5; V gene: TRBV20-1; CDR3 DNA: TGCAGTCCTTTTGGGGGCCGGGAGACCCAGTACTTC; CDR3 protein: CSPFGGRETQYF
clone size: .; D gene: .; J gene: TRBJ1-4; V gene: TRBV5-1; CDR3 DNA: TGCGCCAGCAGCTTGGTCAGAAATGAAAAACTGTTTTTT; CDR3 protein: CASSLVRNEKLFF
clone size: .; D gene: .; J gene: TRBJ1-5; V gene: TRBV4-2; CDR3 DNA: TGTGCCAGCAGCCAAGTATTTTCCGAAGGAAATTTTCAGCCCCAGCATTTT; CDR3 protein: CASSQVFSEGNFQPQHF
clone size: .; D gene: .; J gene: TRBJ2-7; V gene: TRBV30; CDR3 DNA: TGTGCCTGGAGTGGTAGGGGTTCCTACGAGCAGTACTTC; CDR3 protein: CAWSGRGSYEQYF
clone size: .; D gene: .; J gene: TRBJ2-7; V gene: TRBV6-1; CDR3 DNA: TGTGCCAGCAGCTTTGACAGAGACCCATCCTACGAGCAGTACTTC; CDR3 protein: CASSFDRDPSYEQYF
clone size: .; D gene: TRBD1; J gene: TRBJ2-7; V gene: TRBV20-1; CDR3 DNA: TGCAGTGCTAGTAGGATTCCCAGCAGAGGACAGGGACTTAAGGAGCAGTACTTC; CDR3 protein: CSASRIPSRGQGLKEQYF
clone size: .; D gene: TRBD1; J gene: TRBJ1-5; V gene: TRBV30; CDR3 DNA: TGTGCCTGGGGGACAGGGTGGAACCAGCCCCAGCATTTT; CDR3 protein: CAWGTGWNQPQHF
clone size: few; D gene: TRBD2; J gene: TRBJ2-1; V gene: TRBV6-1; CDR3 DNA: TGTGCCAGCACAGGTAGCGGGAGGGGCCTCTCCTACAATGAGCAGTTCTTC; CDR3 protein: CASTGSGRGLSYNEQFF
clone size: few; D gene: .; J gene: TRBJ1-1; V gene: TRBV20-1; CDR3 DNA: TGCAGTGCTAGAGATCCGAGGGCGGGGTACACTGAAGCTTTCTTT; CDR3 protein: CSARDPRAGYTEAFF
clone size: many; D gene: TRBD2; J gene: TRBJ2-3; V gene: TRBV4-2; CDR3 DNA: TGTGCCAGCAGGCTCGGGACTATGAGCACAGATACGCAGTATTTT; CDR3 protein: CASRLGTMSTDTQYF
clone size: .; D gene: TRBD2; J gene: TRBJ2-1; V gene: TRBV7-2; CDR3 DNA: TGTGCCAGCAGCACCTCGGGACTAGCGGGGGTTTATGAGCAGTTCTTC; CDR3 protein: CASSTSGLAGVYEQFF
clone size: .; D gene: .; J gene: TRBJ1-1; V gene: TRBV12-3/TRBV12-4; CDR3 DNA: TGTGCCAGCAGTTTAATATCCGGGGGCCTGGGGGCTTTCTTT; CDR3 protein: CASSLISGGLGAFF
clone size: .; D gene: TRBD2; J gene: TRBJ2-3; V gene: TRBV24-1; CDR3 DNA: TGTGCCACCAGTGACACATATAGCGGGGGTGGGATTTATACGCAGTATTTT; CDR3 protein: CATSDTYSGGGIYTQYF
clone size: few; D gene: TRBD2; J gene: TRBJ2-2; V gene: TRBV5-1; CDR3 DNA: TGCGCCAGCAGCGTTACTAGCGACACCGGGGAGCTGTTTTTT; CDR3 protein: CASSVTSDTGELFF
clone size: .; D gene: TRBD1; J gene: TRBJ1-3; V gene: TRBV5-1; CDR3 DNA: TGCGCCAGCAGCTTTAACCAGGGGGCGGACACCATATATTTT; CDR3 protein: CASSFNQGADTIYF
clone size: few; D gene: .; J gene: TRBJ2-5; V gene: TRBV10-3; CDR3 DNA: TGTGCCATCAAAATCGGCAGCCAAGAGACCCAGTACTTC; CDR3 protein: CAIKIGSQETQYF
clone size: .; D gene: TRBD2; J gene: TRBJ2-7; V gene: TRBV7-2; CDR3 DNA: TGTGCCAGCAGCTTAGCGCAGGGAGGGTGGGGATCCTACGAGCAGTACTTC; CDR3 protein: CASSLAQGGWGSYEQYF
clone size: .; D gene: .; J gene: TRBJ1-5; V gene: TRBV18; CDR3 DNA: TGTGCCAGCTCACCAAATCAGGGAGGCAATCAGCCCCAGCATTTT; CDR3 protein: CASSPNQGGNQPQHF
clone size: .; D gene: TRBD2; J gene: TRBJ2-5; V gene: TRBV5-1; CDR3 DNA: TGCGCCAGCAGCGTCCTGACTAGCGGGGGGGCCCGAGAGACCCAGTACTTC; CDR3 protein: CASSVLTSGGARETQYF
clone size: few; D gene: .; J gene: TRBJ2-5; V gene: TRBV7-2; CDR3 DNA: TGTGCCAGCAGCTTAGTTGGCTATACTATCCAAGAGACCCAGTACTTC; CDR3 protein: CASSLVGYTIQETQYF
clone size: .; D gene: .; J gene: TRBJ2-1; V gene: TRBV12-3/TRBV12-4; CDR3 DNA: TGTGCCAGCAGAACCATGACTCTGCACAATGAGCAGTTCTTC; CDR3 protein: CASRTMTLHNEQFF
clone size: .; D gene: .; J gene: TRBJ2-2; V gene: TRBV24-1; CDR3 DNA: TGTGCCACCAGTGATTCGAGGAGAGTTTATGGGGGGGAGCTGTTTTTT; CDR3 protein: CATSDSRRVYGGELFF
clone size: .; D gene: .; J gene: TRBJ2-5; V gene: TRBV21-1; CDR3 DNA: TGTGCCAGCAGCGTTTCGAGCCCTCTTCAAGAGACCCAGTACTTC; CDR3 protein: CASSVSSPLQETQYF
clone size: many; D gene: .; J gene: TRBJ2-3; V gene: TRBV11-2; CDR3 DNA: TGTGCCAGCAGCTTAGATAGCACAGATACGCAGTATTTT; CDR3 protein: CASSLDSTDTQYF
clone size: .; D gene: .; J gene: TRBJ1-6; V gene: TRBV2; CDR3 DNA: TGTGCCAGCAGCGGGGGGTTGAGGTCACCCCTCCACTTT; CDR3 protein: CASSGGLRSPLHF
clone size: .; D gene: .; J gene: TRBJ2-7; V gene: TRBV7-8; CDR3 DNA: TGTGCCAGCAGCTTAGCGTGGCGACAGCAGGCGTACGAGCAGTACTTC; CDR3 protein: CASSLAWRQQAYEQYF
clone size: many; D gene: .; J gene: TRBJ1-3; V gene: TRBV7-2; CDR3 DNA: TGTGCCAGCAGCCTTCAGGGTGCCGGAAACACCATATATTTT; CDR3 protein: CASSLQGAGNTIYF